This T cell receptor beta chain is drawn from a study of blood T cell repertoires in COVID-19. Study-level information: In each case, the material was cDNA or gDNA derived from T cells, B-cell-depleted T cells, or PBMCs.

As processed by the authors: The assay estimated nucleated cells by amplifying reference gene primers. Only in-frame clones appear in the TCRdb table, and some are missing; sequencing was by immunoSEQ multiplex PCR. The D gene and trimming were derived from the DNA, and the V and J assignments and clone size from that table. The top ten hold roughly 2% of the sample, which has fewer than 350,000 clones, more than 75% seen once. Turning to this clone: At one of its ends the junction is not consistent with the germline gene, which may arise from a read error.

This CDR3 is 15 amino acids long. Germline values: CDR1 SSHAT, CDR2 FNYEAQ (reference sequence). This TCR derives from a woman between 35 and 50 years old with acute COVID-19. The chain recombines TRBV7-7 with TRBJ2-5, with TRBD2 matching 13 bases. Specimen: PBMCs or T cells enriched from blood (not recorded which). Here the CDR3 reads CASSRTSGSGETQYF. CDR3 coding DNA: TGTGCTAGCAGCAGGACTAGCGGGAGCGGAGAGACCCAGTACTTC. Complete variable domain (other parts from reference TRBV7-7 and TRBJ2-5): GAGVSQSPRYKVTKRGQDVTLRCDPISSHATLYWYQQALGQGPEFLTYFNYEAQPDKSGLPSDRFSAERPEGSISTLTIQRTEQRDSAMYRCASSRTSGSGETQYFGPGTRLLVL.